The 3 T cell receptor beta chains given below trace back to one sample, sequenced in a study of chemoradiotherapy in HPV16-positive cancers. The protocol was immunoSEQ multiplex PCR, while the TCRdb copy is restricted to in-frame clones and leaves out a portion. The data show about 1,800 clones, more than 75% seen once. This specimen was tumor tissue, taken from a patient who underwent chemoradiotherapy. All receptors come from a human donor with HPV-associated anogenital cancer.

This chain joins TRBV6-4 and TRBJ2-2; 11 bases align to TRBD2. The germline gives CDR1 MRHNA, CDR2 SNTAGT. V lost 5 bases, J lost 4 bases, and 6 bases stayed unmatched. The CDR3 is made up of 16 amino acids. The CDR3 loop reads CASSPSSGGPTGELFF. For the CDR3, the DNA is TGTGCCAGCAGTCCCTCTAGCGGGGGGCCCACCGGGGAGCTGTTTTTT.

This sequence joins TRBV4-1 and TRBJ2-7; 8 bases map to TRBD2. The CDR3 runs to 15 residues. The ends lost 3 bases at V and 6 bases at J; junction bases unmatched: 10. CDR1 is MGHRA, CDR2 YSYEKL, per germline. CDR3 sequence: CASSQGTRPMSEQYF. CDR3 coding DNA: TGCGCCAGCAGCCAGGGGACTAGACCTATGAGCGAGCAGTACTTC.

This sequence joins TRBV9 and TRBJ2-1; no reliable D call. The CDR3 loop spans 15 amino acids. V gave up 4 bases and J gave up 7 bases, with 18 bases separating them. CDR1 and CDR2 from the germline V gene are SGDLS and YYNGEE. In nucleotides, the CDR3 is TGTGCCAGCAGCCTAATAGGACGGCGTAGGAATGAGCAGTTCTTC. It encodes CASSLIGRRRNEQFF.